A selection of T cell receptor beta chains follows, all from one sample in a study of cytomegalovirus exposure and HLA in healthy donors. Some clones are missing from TCRdb's copy, which holds only in-frame ones; the method was immunoSEQ multiplex PCR. The table lists some 30,000 clones, with 3.5% to 5.5% in the top ten. The material sequenced was PBMCs. The source is a woman between 40 and 50 years old in good health and CMV-seropositive. Each CDR3 is given with its conserved first and last residue. The D gene is left open where the match is weak.

D	length	J	V	CDR3	DNA
.	11	TRBJ2-7	TRBV19	CASMQDYEQYF	TGTGCCAGTATGCAGGACTACGAGCAGTACTTC
TRBD1	15	TRBJ1-2	TRBV7-2	CASSPRDRDRNGYTF	TGTGCCAGCAGCCCCCGGGACAGGGATAGGAATGGCTACACCTTC
TRBD2	14	TRBJ2-7	TRBV7-6	CASSSSGDHYEQYF	TGTGCCAGCAGCTCAAGCGGGGATCACTACGAGCAGTACTTC
TRBD2	16	TRBJ2-1	TRBV19	CASSRRLAGDTDEQFF	TGTGCCAGTAGTAGGAGACTAGCGGGTGATACCGATGAGCAGTTCTTC
.	13	TRBJ2-7	TRBV27	CASSPSSANEQYF	TGTGCCAGCAGCCCTTCTAGTGCCAACGAGCAGTACTTC
.	15	TRBJ2-2	TRBV28	CASSLMGPHTGELFF	TGTGCCAGCAGTTTAATGGGGCCACACACCGGGGAGCTGTTTTTT
.	13	TRBJ2-7	TRBV14	CASSQGQAYEQYF	TGTGCCAGCAGCCAAGGGCAGGCCTACGAGCAGTACTTC
.	12	TRBJ1-1	TRBV28	CASSLAETEAFF	TGTGCCAGCAGTTTGGCAGAGACAGAAGCTTTCTTT
.	14	TRBJ1-2	TRBV10-1	CASSESRGPYGYTF	TGCGCCAGCAGTGAGTCGCGGGGTCCGTATGGCTACACCTTC
.	14	TRBJ2-3	TRBV5-1	CASSMDAPRDTQYF	TGCGCCAGCAGCATGGACGCCCCCCGGGATACGCAGTATTTT
.	14	TRBJ2-1	TRBV29-1	CRVESGSSDNEQFF	TGCAGAGTTGAGAGCGGAAGCTCCGACAATGAGCAGTTCTTC
TRBD2	17	TRBJ2-2	TRBV9	CASSPSGLAANTGELFF	TGTGCCAGCAGCCCATCAGGACTAGCGGCGAACACCGGGGAGCTGTTTTTT
TRBD2	15	TRBJ2-7	TRBV6-5	CASSYSSGRIYEQYF	TGTGCCAGCAGTTACTCTAGCGGGAGGATCTACGAGCAGTACTTC
.	16	TRBJ2-1	TRBV5-6	CASSPLVGGNYNEQFF	TGTGCCAGCAGCCCTCTGGTGGGAGGAAACTACAATGAGCAGTTCTTC
.	14	TRBJ2-7	TRBV9	CASSVGYGAYEQYF	TGTGCCAGCAGCGTAGGGTACGGAGCCTACGAGCAGTACTTC
TRBD1	14	TRBJ2-3	TRBV11-2	CASSSDRGSDTQYF	TGTGCCAGCAGCTCGGACAGGGGCTCAGATACGCAGTATTTT
.	14	TRBJ1-5	TRBV18	CASSPTGPNQPQHF	TGTGCCAGCTCACCCACAGGGCCAAATCAGCCCCAGCATTTT
TRBD2	16	TRBJ2-3	TRBV15	CATSRRTGGGTDTQYF	TGTGCCACCAGCAGACGGACGGGGGGGGGCACAGATACGCAGTATTTT
TRBD1	15	TRBJ2-7	TRBV9	CASSAGQGYSYEQYF	TGTGCCAGCAGCGCGGGACAGGGGTACTCCTACGAGCAGTACTTC
.	15	TRBJ2-5	TRBV19	CASSSRGTAQETQYF	TGTGCCAGTAGTAGCCGCGGGACCGCACAAGAGACCCAGTACTTC
.	12	TRBJ2-7	TRBV10-3	CAIRLAPGEQYF	TGTGCCATCAGACTCGCCCCGGGCGAGCAGTACTTC
.	11	TRBJ2-2	TRBV23-1	CAGLQTGELFF	TGCGCCGGCTTACAAACCGGGGAGCTGTTTTTT
.	13	TRBJ2-2	TRBV7-3	CASSLRLTGELFF	TGTGCCAGCAGCTTACGACTCACCGGGGAGCTGTTTTTT
.	13	TRBJ1-5	TRBV5-1	CASSLIGNQPQHF	TGCGCCAGCAGTTTAATTGGCAATCAGCCCCAGCATTTT
TRBD1	15	TRBJ1-2	TRBV4-1	CASSPNPTGGYGYTF	TGCGCCAGCAGCCCAAATCCAACAGGGGGCTATGGCTACACCTTC
TRBD1	15	TRBJ2-7	TRBV5-4	CASSSRTGDFHEQYF	TGTGCCAGCAGCTCTAGGACAGGGGACTTTCACGAGCAGTACTTC
TRBD1	16	TRBJ2-7	TRBV28	CASSWDLGQRSYEQYF	TGTGCCAGCAGTTGGGACCTGGGACAGAGGTCCTACGAGCAGTACTTC